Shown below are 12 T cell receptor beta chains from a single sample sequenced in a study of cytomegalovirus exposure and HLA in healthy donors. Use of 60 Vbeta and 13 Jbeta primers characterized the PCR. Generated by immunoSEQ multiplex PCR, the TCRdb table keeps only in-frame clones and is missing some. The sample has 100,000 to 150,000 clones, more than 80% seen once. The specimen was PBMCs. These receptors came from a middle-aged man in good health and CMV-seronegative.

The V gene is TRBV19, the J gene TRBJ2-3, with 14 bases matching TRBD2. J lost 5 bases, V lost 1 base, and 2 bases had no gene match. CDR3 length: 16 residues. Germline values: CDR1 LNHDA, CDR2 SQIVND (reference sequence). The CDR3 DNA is TGTGCCAGTAGTATAGGACTAGCGGGGGGGCAAGATACGCAGTATTTT. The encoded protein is CASSIGLAGGQDTQYF.

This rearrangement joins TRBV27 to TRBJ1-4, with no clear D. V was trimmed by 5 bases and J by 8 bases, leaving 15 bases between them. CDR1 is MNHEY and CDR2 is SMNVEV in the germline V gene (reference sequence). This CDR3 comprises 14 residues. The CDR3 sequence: CASSPSGLGEKLFF. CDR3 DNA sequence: TGTGCCAGCAGTCCCTCTGGGTTGGGCGAAAAACTGTTTTTT.

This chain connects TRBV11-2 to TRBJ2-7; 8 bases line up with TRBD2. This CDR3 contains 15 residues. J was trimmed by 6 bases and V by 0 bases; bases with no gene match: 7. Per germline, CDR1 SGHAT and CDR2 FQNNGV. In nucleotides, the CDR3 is TGTGCCAGCAGCTTAGAGGGACTAGTGGGTTCCGAGCAGTACTTC. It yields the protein CASSLEGLVGSEQYF.

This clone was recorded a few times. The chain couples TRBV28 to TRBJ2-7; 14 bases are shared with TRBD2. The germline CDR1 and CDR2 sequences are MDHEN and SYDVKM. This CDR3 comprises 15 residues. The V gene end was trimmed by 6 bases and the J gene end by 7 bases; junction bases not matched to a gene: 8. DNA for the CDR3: TGTGCCAGCAGACGGACTAGCGGGGGGATACGTGAGCAGTACTTC. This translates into CASRRTSGGIREQYF.

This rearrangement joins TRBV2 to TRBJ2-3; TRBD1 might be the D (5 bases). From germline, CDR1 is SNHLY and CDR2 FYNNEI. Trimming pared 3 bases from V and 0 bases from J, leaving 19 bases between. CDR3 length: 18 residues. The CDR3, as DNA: TGTGCCAGCAGTGATCTCAGGGCCGCAGGTGCAAGCACAGATACGCAGTATTTT. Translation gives CASSDLRAAGASTDTQYF.

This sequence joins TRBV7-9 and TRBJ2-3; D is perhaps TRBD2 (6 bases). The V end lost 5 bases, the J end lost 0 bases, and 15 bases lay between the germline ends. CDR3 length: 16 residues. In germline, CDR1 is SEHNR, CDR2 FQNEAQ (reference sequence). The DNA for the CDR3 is TGTGCCAGCAGCCTCATGGGGGGTACTAGCACAGATACGCAGTATTTT. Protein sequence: CASSLMGGTSTDTQYF.

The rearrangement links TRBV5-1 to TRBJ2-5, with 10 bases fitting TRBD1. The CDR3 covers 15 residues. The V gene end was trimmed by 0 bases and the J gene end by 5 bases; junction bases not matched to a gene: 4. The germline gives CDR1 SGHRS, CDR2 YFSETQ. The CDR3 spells CASSLGGQGLETQYF. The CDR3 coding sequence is TGCGCCAGCAGCTTGGGGGGACAGGGGTTGGAGACCCAGTACTTC.

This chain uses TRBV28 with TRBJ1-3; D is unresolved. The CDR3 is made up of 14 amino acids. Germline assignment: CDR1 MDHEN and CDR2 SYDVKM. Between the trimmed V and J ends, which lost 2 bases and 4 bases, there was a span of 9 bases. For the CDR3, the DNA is TGTGCCAGCAGTTTACCCTCCCGGGGAAACACCATATATTTT. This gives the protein CASSLPSRGNTIYF.

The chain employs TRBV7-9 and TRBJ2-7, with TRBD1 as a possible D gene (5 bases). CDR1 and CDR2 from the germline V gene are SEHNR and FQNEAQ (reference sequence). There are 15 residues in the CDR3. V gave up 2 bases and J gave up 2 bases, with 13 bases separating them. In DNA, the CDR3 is TGTGCCAGCAGCTTACAGGGTGTTTTGCCCTACGAGCAGTACTTC. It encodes CASSLQGVLPYEQYF. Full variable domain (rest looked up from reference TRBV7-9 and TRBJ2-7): DTGVSQNPRHKITKRGQNVTFRCDPISEHNRLYWYRQTLGQGPEFLTYFQNEAQLEKSRLLSDRFSAERPKGSFSTLEIQRTEQGDSAMYLCASSLQGVLPYEQYFGPGTRLTVT.

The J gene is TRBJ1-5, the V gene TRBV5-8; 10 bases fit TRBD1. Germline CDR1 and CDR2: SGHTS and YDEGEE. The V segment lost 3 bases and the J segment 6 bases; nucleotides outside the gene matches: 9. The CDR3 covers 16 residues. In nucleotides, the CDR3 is TGTGCCAGCAGCTGGTCAGTAGGGACAGGGGTTCAGCCCCAGCATTTT. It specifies CASSWSVGTGVQPQHF.

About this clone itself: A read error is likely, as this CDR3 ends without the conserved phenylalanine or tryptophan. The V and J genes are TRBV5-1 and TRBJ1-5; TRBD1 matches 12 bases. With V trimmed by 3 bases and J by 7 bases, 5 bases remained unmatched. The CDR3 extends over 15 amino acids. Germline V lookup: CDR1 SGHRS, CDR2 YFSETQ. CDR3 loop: CASSSGTGGIQPQHV. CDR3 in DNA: TGCGCCAGCAGCTCGGGGACAGGGGGCATCCAGCCCCAGCATGTT.

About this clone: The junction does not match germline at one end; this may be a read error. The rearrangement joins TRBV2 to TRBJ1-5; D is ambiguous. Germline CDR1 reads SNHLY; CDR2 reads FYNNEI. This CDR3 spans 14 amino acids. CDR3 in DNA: TGTGCAAGCAGGAGTTCAGTACAGAATCAGCCCCAGCATTTT. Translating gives CASRSSVQNQPQHF.